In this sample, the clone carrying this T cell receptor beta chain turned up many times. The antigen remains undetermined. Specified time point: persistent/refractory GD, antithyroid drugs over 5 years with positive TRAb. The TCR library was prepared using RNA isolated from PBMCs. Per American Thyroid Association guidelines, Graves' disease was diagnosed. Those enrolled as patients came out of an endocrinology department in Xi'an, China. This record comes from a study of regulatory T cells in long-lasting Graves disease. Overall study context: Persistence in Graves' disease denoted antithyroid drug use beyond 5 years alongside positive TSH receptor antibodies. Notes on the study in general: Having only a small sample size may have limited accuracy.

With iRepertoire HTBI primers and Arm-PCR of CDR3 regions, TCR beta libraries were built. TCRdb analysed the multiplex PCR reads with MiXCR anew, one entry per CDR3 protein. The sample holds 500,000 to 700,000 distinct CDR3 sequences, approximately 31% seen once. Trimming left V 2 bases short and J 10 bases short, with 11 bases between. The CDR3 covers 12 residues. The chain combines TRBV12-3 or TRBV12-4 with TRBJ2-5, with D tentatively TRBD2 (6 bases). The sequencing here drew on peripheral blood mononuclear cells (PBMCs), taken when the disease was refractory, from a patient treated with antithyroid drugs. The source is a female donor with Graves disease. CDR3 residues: CASSLRLANQYF. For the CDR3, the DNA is TGTGCCAGCAGTTTAAGGCTAGCGAACCAGTACTTC.